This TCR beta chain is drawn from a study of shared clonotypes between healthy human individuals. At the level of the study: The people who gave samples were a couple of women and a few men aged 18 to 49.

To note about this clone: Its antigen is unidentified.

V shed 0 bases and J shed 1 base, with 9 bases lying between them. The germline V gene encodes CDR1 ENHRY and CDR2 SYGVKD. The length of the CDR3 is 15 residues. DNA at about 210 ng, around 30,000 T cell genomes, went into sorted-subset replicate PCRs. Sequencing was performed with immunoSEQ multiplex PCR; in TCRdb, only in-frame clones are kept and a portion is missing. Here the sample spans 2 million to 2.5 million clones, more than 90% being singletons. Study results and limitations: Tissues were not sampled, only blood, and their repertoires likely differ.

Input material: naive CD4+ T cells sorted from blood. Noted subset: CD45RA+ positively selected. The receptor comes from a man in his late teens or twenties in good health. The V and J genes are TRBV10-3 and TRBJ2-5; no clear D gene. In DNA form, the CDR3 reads TGTGCCATCAGTGAGTCGAACGGTCGCCAAGAGACCCAGTACTTC. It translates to CAISESNGRQETQYF.